This T cell receptor (beta chain) was captured in a study of blood T cell repertoires in COVID-19. The V end was cut by 0 bases, the J end by 0 bases, with 8 bases between. Germline CDR1 reads SGHAT; CDR2 reads FQNNGV. The length of the CDR3 is 16 residues. Profiling relied on immunoSEQ multiplex PCR, and the TCRdb table lists in-frame clones only, not all of them. The sample includes 150,000 to 200,000 clones, 70% to 90% of them seen just once. The receptor was derived from a man aged 40-50 years who had recovered from COVID-19. The V call is TRBV11-2, the J call TRBJ2-2; D is unclear. The material sequenced was PBMCs or T cells enriched from blood (not recorded which). The CDR3 region has the DNA TGTGCCAGCAGCTTAGACCTCGTAGCGAACACCGGGGAGCTGTTTTTT. Translation: CASSLDLVANTGELFF.